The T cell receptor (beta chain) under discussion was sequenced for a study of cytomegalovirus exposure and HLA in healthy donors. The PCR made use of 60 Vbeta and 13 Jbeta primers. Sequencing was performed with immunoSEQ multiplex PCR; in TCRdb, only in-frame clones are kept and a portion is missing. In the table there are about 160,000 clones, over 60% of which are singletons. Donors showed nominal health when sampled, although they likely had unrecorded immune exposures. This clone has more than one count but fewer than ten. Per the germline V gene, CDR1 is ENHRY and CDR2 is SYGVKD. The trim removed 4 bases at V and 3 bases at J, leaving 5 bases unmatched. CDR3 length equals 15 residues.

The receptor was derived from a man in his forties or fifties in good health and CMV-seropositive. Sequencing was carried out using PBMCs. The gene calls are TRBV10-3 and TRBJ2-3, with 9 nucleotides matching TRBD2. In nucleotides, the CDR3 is TGTGCCATCAGTGTTGGCGGGAGGGGTACAGATACGCAGTATTTT. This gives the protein CAISVGGRGTDTQYF.